This TCR beta chain derives from a study of blood T cell repertoires in COVID-19. Across the study: In each case, the material was cDNA or gDNA derived from T cells, B-cell-depleted T cells, or PBMCs.

The V segment lost 4 bases and the J segment 2 bases; nucleotides outside the gene matches: 2. Germline V gives CDR1 SGHVS, CDR2 FQNEAQ. This CDR3 contains 14 residues. This table comes from immunoSEQ multiplex PCR, and its TCRdb copy is limited to in-frame clones, with some not included. Of roughly 100,000 clones detected, 78% appear once; the ten largest clones hold 9.8%. V usage is TRBV7-8 and J usage is TRBJ1-3; 7 nucleotides line up with TRBD1. Sequencing was carried out using peripheral blood. The TCR originated in a man aged 55 to 70 with active or convalescent COVID-19. The CDR3 spells CASSSTGAGNTIYF. The CDR3 DNA sequence: TGTGCCAGCAGCTCAACAGGGGCTGGAAACACCATATATTTT.